This TCR beta chain appears in the sequencing data of a study of shared clonotypes between healthy human individuals. Method: immunoSEQ multiplex PCR; TCRdb's copy keeps in-frame clones and lacks some. The sample holds millions of clones, 95% seen once. Material: naive CD4+ T cells sorted from blood. Specified subset: CD45RA+ positively selected. The receptor was isolated from a man aged 18-30 years in good health.

CDR3 nucleotides: TGTGCCAGCAGTTACGAGACAGGGGTCGCTTTCTTT. Translated: CASSYETGVAFF. The chain recombines TRBV6-5 with TRBJ1-1; TRBD1 matches 8 bases. Germline lookup yields CDR1 MNHEY and CDR2 SVGAGI. The V and J ends lost 2 bases and 11 bases, in that order; junction bases with no gene match: 4. This CDR3 is built from 12 residues.